Listed below are T cell receptor beta chains from one sample, sequenced in a study of CD8 T cells in ankylosing spondylitis. TCRdb processed the 5' RACE reads anew with MiXCR; each CDR3 protein has one entry. There are 500,000 to 550,000 distinct CDR3 sequences in the sample; 9.5% to 15% occur only once, and 6.5% to 7% lies in the top ten. Sequencing input: blood, either unsorted or a sorted T cell fraction (not recorded which). The receptors derive from a male donor with ankylosing spondylitis. CDR3s include the opening cysteine and the closing phenylalanine or tryptophan. A D gene is named only where the DNA matches it firmly. Rows may omit the clone size; those that give it use once, few, many or a size class.

V gene	D gene	J gene	clone size	CDR3 protein	CDR3 DNA
TRBV7-2	TRBD2	TRBJ2-7	-	CASSVTPGGISYEQYF	TGTGCCAGCAGCGTAACCCCGGGGGGAATCTCCTACGAGCAGTACTTC
TRBV6-4	-	TRBJ2-3	-	CASRGQNTDTQYF	TGTGCCAGCAGAGGGCAGAACACAGATACGCAGTATTTT
TRBV20-1	-	TRBJ2-5	-	CSARGPKTQYF	TGCAGTGCTAGAGGTCCAAAGACCCAGTACTTC
TRBV3-1	-	TRBJ2-2	many	CASSQRDGLWTGELFF	TGTGCCAGCAGCCAAAGGGATGGGCTGTGGACCGGGGAGCTGTTTTTT
TRBV7-9	-	TRBJ2-6	-	CASSLALGSGANVLTF	TGTGCCAGCAGCTTAGCTCTAGGCTCTGGGGCCAACGTCCTGACTTTC
TRBV20-1	-	TRBJ2-3	few	CSARDGLTASTDTQYF	TGCAGTGCTAGAGATGGGTTAACAGCAAGCACAGATACGCAGTATTTT
TRBV3-1	-	TRBJ1-1	many	CASSLLGVGEAFF	TGTGCCAGCAGCCTCCTGGGGGTTGGTGAAGCTTTCTTT
TRBV5-1	TRBD2	TRBJ2-1	few	CASSSPRLAGYNEQFF	TGCGCCAGCAGCTCGCCCAGACTAGCGGGATACAATGAGCAGTTCTTC
TRBV5-1	TRBD2	TRBJ2-2	few	CASSLMTSGVTGELFF	TGCGCCAGCAGCTTAATGACTAGCGGGGTCACCGGGGAGCTGTTTTTT
TRBV29-1	-	TRBJ2-1	-	CSASAGAYNEQFF	TGCAGCGCTTCAGCGGGCGCTTACAATGAGCAGTTCTTC
TRBV4-2	TRBD2	TRBJ2-1	many	CASSHSGGLAGVNEQFF	TGTGCCAGCAGCCATTCAGGAGGGCTAGCGGGAGTCAATGAGCAGTTCTTC
TRBV5-1	TRBD2	TRBJ2-1	few	CATGREGRYNEQFF	TGCGCCACTGGACGGGAGGGCCGATACAATGAGCAGTTCTTC
TRBV10-3	-	TRBJ2-1	many	CAISWDAAGSYNEQFF	TGTGCCATCAGTTGGGACGCCGCTGGGTCGTACAATGAGCAGTTCTTC
TRBV11-3	-	TRBJ2-2	few	CASSLTNGPRTGELFF	TGTGCCAGCAGCCTGACAAACGGACCCCGCACCGGGGAGCTGTTTTTT
TRBV15	-	TRBJ2-3	many	CATSRGGGTDTQYF	TGTGCCACCAGCAGAGGAGGGGGCACAGATACGCAGTATTTT
TRBV5-1	TRBD1	TRBJ1-1	few	CASSSTGALSTEAFF	TGCGCCAGCAGCTCGACAGGGGCCCTGAGCACTGAAGCTTTCTTT
TRBV6-1	TRBD1	TRBJ2-2	few	CASRGTGRTGELFF	TGTGCCAGCAGAGGGACAGGGAGAACCGGGGAGCTGTTTTTT
TRBV5-1	TRBD2	TRBJ2-7	-	CASRASGLGFGQYF	TGCGCCAGCAGAGCTAGCGGGCTGGGCTTCGGGCAGTACTTC
TRBV18	-	TRBJ2-3	-	CASSPDISPDTQYF	TGTGCCAGCTCACCCGACATCTCCCCAGATACGCAGTATTTT
TRBV12-3/TRBV12-4	-	TRBJ1-1	many	CASTRPQRNTEAFF	TGTGCCAGCACTCGACCACAGAGGAACACTGAAGCTTTCTTT
TRBV24-1	TRBD2	TRBJ2-5	few	CATSDPVETSGGQETQYF	TGTGCCACCAGTGACCCTGTCGAGACTAGCGGGGGGCAAGAGACCCAGTACTTC
TRBV20-1	TRBD2	TRBJ2-7	many	CSARPGLAAYEQYF	TGCAGTGCTAGACCTGGACTAGCAGCTTACGAGCAGTACTTC
TRBV7-8	-	TRBJ2-5	few	CASSSPSDSQETQYF	TGTGCCAGCAGCTCTCCCTCGGACAGCCAAGAGACCCAGTACTTC
TRBV7-2	-	TRBJ2-7	-	CASSPHPGVNYEQYF	TGTGCCAGCAGCCCGCACCCCGGGGTAAACTACGAGCAGTACTTC
TRBV7-8	-	TRBJ1-5	-	CASSLAPWVQPQHF	TGTGCCAGCAGCTTAGCGCCGTGGGTTCAGCCCCAGCATTTT
TRBV9	TRBD1	TRBJ1-1	few	CASRAGGGDTEAFF	TGTGCCAGCAGAGCCGGAGGGGGCGACACTGAAGCTTTCTTT
TRBV3-1	-	TRBJ2-5	-	CASSPPGVAPSPQYF	TGTGCCAGCAGCCCCCCTGGGGTAGCCCCATCGCCCCAGTACTTC
TRBV12-3/TRBV12-4	TRBD2	TRBJ2-1	few	CASSLEVGGSSYNEQFF	TGTGCCAGCAGTTTAGAGGTGGGCGGGAGCTCCTACAATGAGCAGTTCTTC
TRBV14	-	TRBJ1-5	few	CASSRGSNQPQHF	TGTGCCAGCAGCCGGGGCAGCAATCAGCCCCAGCATTTT
TRBV5-1	-	TRBJ2-7	many	CASSPLGGPYEQYF	TGCGCCAGCAGCCCGTTAGGCGGACCCTACGAGCAGTACTTC
TRBV15	TRBD2	TRBJ2-4	many	CATSLRLALGNIQYF	TGTGCCACCAGCTTACGACTAGCGCTCGGGAACATTCAGTACTTC
TRBV3-1	-	TRBJ2-3	-	CASSQDPLDSTQYF	TGTGCCAGCAGCCAAGATCCCCTAGATAGTACGCAGTATTTT
TRBV2	-	TRBJ1-5	few	CASSGEGQPQHF	TGTGCCAGCAGTGGAGAGGGGCAGCCCCAGCATTTT
TRBV15	TRBD2	TRBJ2-3	-	CATSSIRGTSGRGDTQYF	TGTGCCACCAGCAGCATACGAGGGACTAGCGGGAGAGGAGATACGCAGTATTTT
TRBV10-2	-	TRBJ1-1	many	CASSVVQMNTEAFF	TGCGCCAGCAGTGTCGTCCAAATGAACACTGAAGCTTTCTTT
TRBV7-2	TRBD2	TRBJ2-4	-	CASSFAGDSGRLAKNIQYF	TGTGCCAGCAGCTTCGCGGGGGATTCTGGAAGACTAGCCAAAAACATTCAGTACTTC
TRBV5-1	-	TRBJ2-2	many	CASSIGHGNTGELFF	TGCGCCAGCAGCATCGGACACGGGAACACCGGGGAGCTGTTTTTT
TRBV6-5	-	TRBJ1-1	few	CASSYGGVKNTEAFF	TGTGCCAGCAGTTACGGGGGGGTGAAGAACACTGAAGCTTTCTTT
TRBV5-1	TRBD1	TRBJ2-3	-	CASSLGPTGGSTDTQYF	TGCGCCAGCAGCTTGGGCCCGACAGGGGGTAGCACAGATACGCAGTATTTT
TRBV5-5	-	TRBJ2-7	many	CASSFGLEGEQYF	TGTGCCAGCAGCTTCGGACTGGAGGGAGAGCAGTACTTC
TRBV12-3/TRBV12-4	-	TRBJ2-3	many	CASSLGAPLGGGSTDTQYF	TGTGCCAGCAGTTTAGGAGCCCCCTTAGGAGGGGGCTCCACAGATACGCAGTATTTT
TRBV5-1	-	TRBJ2-1	few	CASSPGGLIKGNEQFF	TGCGCCAGCAGCCCTGGGGGCCTTATAAAAGGGAATGAGCAGTTCTTC
TRBV20-1	TRBD1	TRBJ2-7	few	CSASEGAYDGNEQYF	TGCAGTGCTAGTGAGGGGGCGTATGACGGGAACGAGCAGTACTTC
TRBV29-1	-	TRBJ2-7	-	CSAGGGNPYEQYF	TGCAGCGCCGGTGGTGGGAACCCCTACGAGCAGTACTTC
TRBV9	-	TRBJ2-5	many	CASGQFQGTQYF	TGTGCCAGCGGACAATTCCAAGGAACCCAGTACTTC
TRBV20-1	-	TRBJ1-5	few	CSATPSGDSNQPQHF	TGCAGTGCTACCCCCTCAGGGGATAGCAATCAGCCCCAGCATTTT